This TCR beta chain was obtained from a study of identical twins. Study outcomes and limitations: It was out-of-frame TCR alpha sharing in monozygotic twins that models underestimated.

CDR1 is KGHDR, CDR2 SFDVKD, per germline. The trim removed 3 bases at V and 4 bases at J, leaving 6 bases unmatched. This CDR3 contains 16 residues. TCRdb reprocessed the 5' RACE reads via MiXCR and lists one record per CDR3 protein. The table lists hundreds of thousands of distinct CDR3 sequences, 5.5% to 7.5% of them singletons. This clonotype has at least ten counts. Antigen unknown. The sequenced material came from naive T cells sorted from blood. V and J are TRBV24-1 and TRBJ2-1; 9 bases fit TRBD2. The sequence derives from a man aged 18 to 30 in good health. CDR3: CATSDGTSSRYNEQFF. CDR3 bases: TGTGCCACCAGTGATGGGACTAGCTCGCGGTACAATGAGCAGTTCTTC.